The next 32 T cell receptor beta chains were all read from a single sample in a study of blood T cell repertoires in COVID-19. Some clones are missing from TCRdb's copy, which holds only in-frame ones; the method was immunoSEQ multiplex PCR. The table shows about 430,000 clones, with nearly 90% occurring only once. Material for sequencing was PBMCs or T cells enriched from blood (not recorded which). Every receptor here comes from a woman under 30 who had been exposed to COVID-19.

The CDR3 nucleotides are TGTGCCAGCAGCTTAAGTCCAGGGGTCACTGAAGCTTTCTTT. It encodes CASSLSPGVTEAFF. This chain connects TRBV7-2 to TRBJ1-1, with a weak D call TRBD1 (6 bases). Germline V CDR1 and CDR2: SGHTA, FQGNSA. Trimming took 2 bases from V and 4 from J, leaving 11 bases between them. The CDR3 is 14 residues long. Combining the CDR3 with reference TRBV7-2 and TRBJ1-1 gives the whole variable domain GAGVSQSPSNKVTEKGKDVELRCDPISGHTALYWYRQSLGQGLEFLIYFQGNSAPDKSGLPSDRFSAERTGGSVSTLTIQRTQQEDSAVYLCASSLSPGVTEAFFGQGTRLTVV.

The CDR3 nucleotides are TGTGCCAGCAGTCCCTTACTAAGGGGAGGCGGTAGTGGAAACACCATATATTTT. Protein: CASSPLLRGGGSGNTIYF. The chain combines TRBV27 with TRBJ1-3; the D gene is possibly TRBD1 (5 bases). Trimming removed 5 bases from V and 3 bases from J, with 23 bases in between. Germline loops: CDR1 MNHEY, CDR2 SMNVEV (reference sequence). The CDR3 has 18 residues.

V usage is TRBV11-2 and J usage is TRBJ1-1; D may be TRBD1 (5 bases). CDR1 is SGHAT, CDR2 FQNNGV, per germline. Trimming pared 8 bases from V and 6 bases from J, leaving 22 bases between. This CDR3 has 15 residues. CDR3 region: CASSAGRRGAAEAFF. CDR3 coding DNA: TGTGCCAGCTCGGCGGGTCGGCGGGGCGCCGCTGAAGCTTTCTTT.

V is TRBV11-2 and J is TRBJ1-5; the match to TRBD1 covers 8 bases. The CDR3 sequence is 15 residues long. CDR1 SGHAT and CDR2 FQNNGV come from the germline V gene. With 4 bases clipped from V and 11 bases from J, the junction kept 13 bases outside the gene matches. The CDR3 DNA follows: TGTGCCAGCAGCTACGGACAGGGTGGAACTGGGGCCCAGCATTTT. Residues: CASSYGQGGTGAQHF.

The chain has TRBV27 and TRBJ2-1; 11 nucleotides agree with TRBD2. The CDR3 sequence is 16 residues long. V was pared by 7 bases and J by 9 bases, with 14 bases of the junction left unmatched. Germline V gene sequence: CDR1 MNHEY, CDR2 SMNVEV (reference sequence). The CDR3 spells CASNLLAGGGIGEQFF. The CDR3 coding sequence is TGTGCCAGCAATCTCCTAGCGGGGGGAGGTATTGGTGAGCAGTTCTTC.

This chain connects TRBV9 to TRBJ2-7; D is possibly TRBD2 (6 bases). V shed 2 bases and J shed 3 bases, with 12 bases lying between them. The CDR3 has 14 amino acids. In germline, CDR1 is SGDLS, CDR2 YYNGEE. DNA for the CDR3: TGTGCCAGCAGCGTGGGACGGGGGATCTACGAGCAGTACTTC. This codes for CASSVGRGIYEQYF.

The chain joins TRBV7-2 to TRBJ2-5; the match to TRBD2 covers 13 bases. V trimming: 0 bases; J trimming: 2 bases; junction bases outside the gene matches: 3. The CDR3 length is 17 residues. Germline CDR1 and CDR2: SGHTA and FQGNSA. CDR3 in DNA: TGTGCCAGCAGCTTAGCTACTAGCGGGAGGGTACAAGAGACCCAGTACTTC. This gives the protein CASSLATSGRVQETQYF.

For the CDR3, the DNA is TGTGCCAGTAGTGCGGGACAGGGGGTCACCTACGAGCAGTACTTC. This gives the protein CASSAGQGVTYEQYF. This chain joins TRBV19 and TRBJ2-7; TRBD1 matches 11 bases. Trimming at V came to 5 bases and at J to 2 bases, leaving 5 bases not matched to a gene. The germline CDR1 and CDR2 sequences are LNHDA and SQIVND (reference sequence). The CDR3 is 15 residues long.

This clone has a single count. The chain is built from TRBV6-5 and TRBJ2-7; TRBD2 might be the D (6 bases). Germline V gene lookup returns CDR1 MNHEY and CDR2 SVGAGI. V lost 2 bases and J lost 6, with 20 bases in between. This CDR3 has 16 residues. For the CDR3, the DNA is TGTGCCAGCAGTTACATGCGGGACGGAAGTCGGGTCGAGCAGTACTTC. Residues: CASSYMRDGSRVEQYF.

The genes are TRBV28 and TRBJ1-5; D is unclear. V was trimmed by 5 bases and J by 4 bases, leaving 21 bases between them. The germline gives CDR1 MDHEN, CDR2 SYDVKM. The CDR3 has 17 amino acids. CDR3 sequence reads: CASSLSPRRAGNQPQHF. The CDR3 region has the DNA TGTGCCAGCAGTCTTTCGCCGAGGAGGGCGGGAAATCAGCCCCAGCATTTT.

This chain joins TRBV7-9 and TRBJ1-1; D not resolved. Germline CDR1 and CDR2: SEHNR and FQNEAQ (reference sequence). V lost 1 base and J 4 bases, leaving 7 bases between the germline ends. The CDR3 length is 13 residues. For the CDR3, the DNA is TGTGCCAGCAGCTTAGAGTCAGGCACTGAAGCTTTCTTT. This encodes CASSLESGTEAFF. The full variable domain, its missing parts supplied by reference TRBV7-9 and TRBJ1-1, is DTGVSQNPRHKITKRGQNVTFRCDPISEHNRLYWYRQTLGQGPEFLTYFQNEAQLEKSRLLSDRFSAERPKGSFSTLEIQRTEQGDSAMYLCASSLESGTEAFFGQGTRLTVV.

The V and J genes are TRBV7-2 and TRBJ2-1, with 10 bases that match TRBD2. Germline lookup yields CDR1 SGHTA and CDR2 FQGNSA. V shed 5 bases and J 4 bases; nucleotides not matched to a gene: 5. The CDR3 totals 15 residues. This CDR3 is CASSETSGPYNEQFF. The CDR3 coding sequence is TGTGCCAGCAGCGAGACTAGCGGGCCTTACAATGAGCAGTTCTTC. Full variable domain (outside the CDR3, taken from reference TRBV7-2 and TRBJ2-1): GAGVSQSPSNKVTEKGKDVELRCDPISGHTALYWYRQSLGQGLEFLIYFQGNSAPDKSGLPSDRFSAERTGGSVSTLTIQRTQQEDSAVYLCASSETSGPYNEQFFGPGTRLTVL.

The V call is TRBV7-6, the J call TRBJ2-7, with 8 bases that match TRBD2. The J segment lost 1 base and the V segment lost 1 base, leaving 6 bases of the junction unmatched. The CDR3 has 16 amino acids. Per the germline V gene, CDR1 is SGHVS and CDR2 is FNYEAQ. In nucleotides, the CDR3 is TGTGCCAGCAGCTTAGGGACTAGCCAAGGGTCCTACGAGCAGTACTTC. It encodes CASSLGTSQGSYEQYF.

The V call is TRBV28, the J call TRBJ1-2; 9 bases map to TRBD1. The CDR3 sequence is 14 residues long. The V gene end was trimmed by 7 bases and the J gene end by 5 bases; junction bases not matched to a gene: 8. CDR1 is MDHEN, CDR2 SYDVKM, per germline. The CDR3 DNA reads TGTGCCAGCACTCCACGTGACAGGGGGTATGGCTACACCTTC. This gives the protein CASTPRDRGYGYTF.

This clone was observed a few times. The CDR3 nucleotides are TGTGCCAGCTCATTTCGGACTACTAGCTCCTACAATGAGCAGTTCTTC. This codes for CASSFRTTSSYNEQFF. V and J are TRBV18 and TRBJ2-1; the D gene is possibly TRBD2 (6 bases). V was shortened by 5 bases and J by 0 bases, with 14 bases between the two germline ends. The germline V gene has CDR1 KGHSH and CDR2 LQKENI. This CDR3 spans 16 amino acids.

V is TRBV18 and J is TRBJ2-7; TRBD1 matches at 10 bases. The CDR3 has 16 amino acids. The junction had 5 bases not matched to a gene; V was cut back by 3 bases and J by 0 bases. Germline loops: CDR1 KGHSH, CDR2 LQKENI. The CDR3 bases are TGTGCCAGCTCACCCAGGGACAGGGGAGTCTCCTACGAGCAGTACTTC. This sequence encodes CASSPRDRGVSYEQYF. The full variable domain, with the rest looked up from reference TRBV18 and TRBJ2-7, is NAGVMQNPRHLVRRRGQEARLRCSPMKGHSHVYWYRQLPEEGLKFMVYLQKENIIDESGMPKERFSAEFPKEGPSILRIQQVVRGDSAAYFCASSPRDRGVSYEQYFGPGTRLTVT.

This chain joins TRBV5-8 and TRBJ2-3; TRBD2 agrees at 10 bases. The V segment lost 0 bases and the J segment 5 bases; nucleotides outside the gene matches: 12. Germline assignment: CDR1 SGHTS and CDR2 YDEGEE. This CDR3 is 18 amino acids long. The CDR3 spells CASSLGVGASGREDTQYF. For the CDR3, the DNA is TGTGCCAGCAGCTTGGGGGTTGGAGCTAGCGGGAGAGAAGATACGCAGTATTTT.

The J gene is TRBJ1-2, the V gene TRBV5-1; 8 bases fit TRBD1. The V segment lost 6 bases and the J segment 4 bases; nucleotides outside the gene matches: 8. This CDR3 has 14 amino acids. Germline CDR1 and CDR2: SGHRS and YFSETQ. The CDR3 region has the DNA TGCGCCAGCACCCAACAGGGGGGGGGCTATGGCTACACCTTC. Residues: CASTQQGGGYGYTF.

CDR3 DNA: TGTGCCAGCAGTTTGGGGACAGGAGCCACAGATACGCAGTATTTT. Its translation: CASSLGTGATDTQYF. This chain uses TRBV28 with TRBJ2-3; 8 bases match TRBD1. V was pared by 3 bases and J by 2 bases, with 4 bases of the junction left unmatched. The CDR3 loop spans 15 amino acids. The germline V gene encodes CDR1 MDHEN and CDR2 SYDVKM.

The CDR3 coding sequence is TGTGCCAGCTGCGATGGCGGAAGGGGAAACACCATATATTTT. It yields the protein CASCDGGRGNTIYF. The chain joins TRBV18 to TRBJ1-3, with D unresolved. Germline values: CDR1 KGHSH, CDR2 LQKENI. This CDR3 contains 14 residues. Trimming cost V 7 bases and J 4 bases, with 14 bases left between them.

V gene TRBV4-3 combines with J gene TRBJ2-1, with D perhaps matching TRBD2 (6 bases). V was shortened by 6 bases and J by 5 bases, with 14 bases between the two germline ends. This CDR3 is 14 amino acids long. The germline CDR1 and CDR2 sequences are LGHNA and YSLEER. DNA of the CDR3: TGCGCCAGCAGTGTGGGGGGAAAACACAATGAGCAGTTCTTC. Protein product: CASSVGGKHNEQFF.

The chain couples TRBV28 to TRBJ2-3, with D maybe TRBD1 (7 bases). The CDR3 contains 12 residues. CDR1 and CDR2 (germline): MDHEN, SYDVKM. V was trimmed by 6 bases and J by 8 bases, leaving 12 bases between them. The DNA of the CDR3 is TGTGCCAGCAGCTCAGGGGGAGGTACGCAGTATTTT. Amino acid sequence: CASSSGGGTQYF.

This rearrangement joins TRBV4-1 to TRBJ1-2; 7 bases map to TRBD1. The CDR3 length is 14 residues. V lost 6 bases to trimming and J lost 6 bases; unmatched junction nucleotides: 10. CDR1 MGHRA and CDR2 YSYEKL come from the germline V gene. The CDR3 loop reads CASRRPGQMDGYTF. CDR3 in DNA: TGCGCCAGCAGGCGTCCGGGACAGATGGATGGCTACACCTTC.

J is TRBJ1-1 and V is TRBV5-1, with D possibly matching TRBD1 (5 bases). CDR1 and CDR2 (germline): SGHRS, YFSETQ. V shed 4 bases and J shed 1 base, with 14 bases lying between them. CDR3 length: 15 residues. This CDR3 is CASSHSSGGNTEAFF. The CDR3 DNA sequence: TGCGCCAGCAGCCACAGCTCGGGGGGGAACACTGAAGCTTTCTTT.

This chain connects TRBV19 to TRBJ1-2, with 11 bases matching TRBD1. Germline CDR1 and CDR2: LNHDA and SQIVND (reference sequence). Germline trimming cut 6 bases from V and 4 bases from J; bases unmatched to any gene: 13. The CDR3 loop spans 17 amino acids. The CDR3 is CASRASGQGGGSYGYTF. The DNA for the CDR3 is TGTGCCAGTAGAGCCTCGGGACAGGGGGGTGGAAGCTATGGCTACACCTTC.

The chain carries TRBV7-9 and TRBJ1-4; D not certain. V lost 4 bases and J 5 bases, leaving 11 bases between the germline ends. This CDR3 has 14 residues. Germline CDR1 reads SEHNR; CDR2 reads FQNEAQ (reference sequence). CDR3 nucleotides: TGTGCCAGCAGCTGGACGGGATCAAATGAAAAACTGTTTTTT. Its protein product is CASSWTGSNEKLFF.

The chain has TRBV28 and TRBJ1-1; TRBD1 might be the D (5 bases). Germline lookup yields CDR1 MDHEN and CDR2 SYDVKM. The V end lost 8 bases, the J end lost 1 base, and 20 bases lay between the germline ends. This CDR3 region has 16 residues. CDR3: CASSTSREWGNTEAFF. CDR3 nucleotides: TGTGCCAGCTCCACTAGCAGGGAGTGGGGGAACACTGAAGCTTTCTTT.

This rearrangement joins TRBV9 to TRBJ2-7; TRBD2 matches 8 bases. Germline-derived CDR1 and CDR2 are SGDLS and YYNGEE. V was clipped by 0 bases and J by 2 bases; unmatched bases: 7. The CDR3 sequence is 16 residues long. The CDR3 reads CASSVGGGLATYEQYF. The CDR3 bases are TGTGCCAGCAGCGTAGGAGGAGGACTAGCAACCTACGAGCAGTACTTC. The whole variable domain, remainder taken from reference TRBV9 and TRBJ2-7, is DSGVTQTPKHLITATGQRVTLRCSPRSGDLSVYWYQQSLDQGLQFLIQYYNGEERAKGNILERFSAQQFPDLHSELNLSSLELGDSALYFCASSVGGGLATYEQYFGPGTRLTVT.

The J gene is TRBJ2-4, the V gene TRBV28, with 8 positions matching TRBD1. Germline CDR1 MDHEN, CDR2 SYDVKM. Unmatched junction bases numbered 5, after V lost 7 bases and J lost 9 bases. The CDR3 is 12 residues long. CDR3 amino acids: CASTRTGTIQYF. For the CDR3, the DNA is TGTGCCAGCACTAGGACAGGGACCATTCAGTACTTC.

This clone has just a few counts. This CDR3 is also generated by other DNA sequences in the sample. The chain couples TRBV27 to TRBJ1-5; a possible D gene is TRBD1 (5 bases). The germline V gene encodes CDR1 MNHEY and CDR2 SMNVEV (reference sequence). This CDR3 region has 14 residues. The ends were cut back, 0 bases at V and 7 bases at J, with 10 bases in the middle. The CDR3 region is CASSLSGGNQPQHF. For the CDR3, the DNA is TGTGCCAGCAGTTTATCCGGGGGTAACCAGCCCCAGCATTTT.

The V and J genes are TRBV2 and TRBJ2-5; 12 bases agree with TRBD2. This CDR3 has 17 residues. V was pared by 3 bases and J by 3 bases, with 8 bases of the junction left unmatched. CDR1 and CDR2 from the germline V gene are SNHLY and FYNNEI. CDR3: CASSEGVWTSGKETQYF. Here the CDR3 DNA reads TGTGCCAGCAGTGAGGGAGTCTGGACTAGCGGGAAAGAGACCCAGTACTTC.

This clone showed up just once. V usage is TRBV6-1 and J usage is TRBJ1-2; 10 nucleotides align to TRBD1. Per the germline V gene, CDR1 is MNHNS and CDR2 is SASEGT. The ends lost 3 bases at V and 4 bases at J; junction bases unmatched: 2. This CDR3 is built from 14 residues. The CDR3 loop is CASSDRDRGYGYTF. The CDR3 region has the DNA TGTGCCAGCAGTGACCGGGACAGGGGCTATGGCTACACCTTC.